This TCR beta chain was obtained from a study of shared clonotypes between healthy human individuals. Profiling relied on immunoSEQ multiplex PCR, and the TCRdb table lists in-frame clones only, not all of them. This repertoire shows 1,100,000 or so clones, approximately 80% found once; its top ten account for approximately 0.52%. The ends were cut back, 2 bases at V and 8 bases at J, with 9 bases in the middle. Germline CDR1 and CDR2: SGHTA and FQGNSA. CDR3 length: 13 residues. The clonotype was recovered from a man between 18 and 29 years old in good health. Some clones in this sample may be carry-over from other donors' samples. The sequenced sample was memory CD4+ T cells from PBMCs. Subset described: CD45RA-negative fraction. The chain uses TRBV7-2 and TRBJ2-2; TRBD1 might be the D (5 bases). The CDR3 reads CASSLIGAGELFF. The CDR3 DNA reads TGTGCCAGCAGCTTAATAGGGGCGGGGGAGCTGTTTTTT.